The clone carrying this TCR delta chain came up a few times. What it binds is unknown. Germline V lookup: CDR1 TSWWSYY, CDR2 QGS. Trimming at V came to 4 bases and at J to 0 bases, leaving 24 bases not matched to a gene. The CDR3 contains 22 residues. Sequences come from RNA converted to cDNA by reverse transcription. The CDR3 regions were amplified by multiplex PCR from V-gene primers to a constant-region primer. TCRdb reapplied CATT to the multiplex PCR reads. The sample yields 50,000 to 75,000 delta-chain clones, more than 13% seen once. The data were obtained in a study of Vδ1+ human thymocytes. Study findings and constraints: Approximately 19% of thymic delta-chain sequences were Vdelta2, with few Vdelta3, unlike blood Vdelta1+ controls. In the thymus, TRG and TRD repertoires looked highly polyclonal with Gaussian CDR3 lengths.

The sequencing sample was made of Vdelta1+ gamma-delta thymocytes from the thymus. Subset meaning: FACS-sorted CD3+ TCRalphabeta- TCRVdelta1+ TCRVdelta2- thymocytes. The J gene is TRDJ1, the V gene TRDV1; 9 nucleotides align to TRDD2. This sequence was found in a girl in the first two years of life who had congenital heart surgery. This chain's CDR3 is CALGGHLPTRWGTNAYTDKLIF. DNA of the CDR3: TGTGCTCTTGGGGGTCACCTTCCTACGAGGTGGGGGACAAATGCGTACACCGATAAACTCATCTTT.